Included here is one T cell receptor (beta chain) sequence, with context. The CDR3 runs to 14 residues. In germline, CDR1 is KGHSH, CDR2 LQKENI. The ends lost 6 bases at V and 2 bases at J; junction bases unmatched: 4. This record comes from a study of blood T cell repertoires in COVID-19. Study at large: Samples of COVID-19 (acute and convalescent) were obtained from the United States, Italy and Spain.

As handled by the study authors: How many nucleated cells were present was estimated from reference gene primer amplification. TCRdb keeps only in-frame clones here, not all; method: immunoSEQ multiplex PCR. That table gives V, J and clone size, and the DNA gave D and trimming. This sample yields fewer than 200,000 clones, of which approximately 85% are seen a single time; roughly 1.1% belongs to the top ten. This chain connects TRBV18 to TRBJ2-5, with 9 bases aligning to TRBD1. The TCR originated in a man aged 55 to 70 who had recovered from COVID-19. The specimen sequenced was peripheral blood. The CDR3 DNA reads as TGTGCCAGCTCTAGACAGGGGGATCAAGAGACCCAGTACTTC. This sequence encodes CASSRQGDQETQYF.